A single sample is the source of the 30 T cell receptor beta chains below, sequenced in a study of blood T cell repertoires in COVID-19. Assay used: immunoSEQ multiplex PCR; TCRdb lists only in-frame clones, some missing. The sample lists some 260,000 clones; 85% to 90% were seen once. The sequenced sample was peripheral blood. The receptors derive from a woman aged 40 to 49 who had recovered from COVID-19.

The V and J genes are TRBV16 and TRBJ2-1; 7 bases agree with TRBD2. Losses at the gene ends were 4 bases for V and 9 bases for J; bases not matched to a gene: 9. CDR3 size: 14 residues. Germline V CDR1 and CDR2: KGHSY, FQNENV. The CDR3 protein is CASSPRDYGGEQFF. The CDR3 nucleotides read TGTGCCAGCAGCCCCCGGGACTATGGGGGTGAGCAGTTCTTC.

V gene TRBV18 combines with J gene TRBJ2-1; D is perhaps TRBD2 (6 bases). From germline, CDR1 is KGHSH and CDR2 LQKENI. The CDR3 has 14 amino acids. The germline V and J ends were trimmed by 3 bases and 1 base, with 7 bases remaining between them. CDR3 sequence reads: CASSPAGSYNEQFF. The DNA for the CDR3 is TGTGCCAGCTCACCCGCGGGGTCCTACAATGAGCAGTTCTTC.

The chain combines TRBV12-3 or TRBV12-4 with TRBJ1-2, with 7 bases aligning to TRBD1. The CDR3 covers 13 residues. J lost 4 bases, V lost 6 bases, and 5 bases had no gene match. CDR3 loop: CASRLRQGYGYTF. The DNA for the CDR3 is TGTGCCAGCAGGCTAAGACAGGGCTATGGCTACACCTTC.

The chain combines TRBV6-5 with TRBJ2-2; D not certain. This CDR3 comprises 12 residues. From germline, CDR1 is MNHEY and CDR2 SVGAGI. Trimming took 0 bases from V and 6 from J, leaving 2 bases between them. CDR3 loop: CASSYSAGELFF. In nucleotides, the CDR3 is TGTGCCAGCAGTTACTCCGCCGGGGAGCTGTTTTTT.

The V and J genes are TRBV27 and TRBJ2-1; D possibly corresponds to TRBD2 (6 bases). V lost 6 bases and J 10 bases, leaving 16 bases between the germline ends. In germline, CDR1 is MNHEY, CDR2 SMNVEV (reference sequence). The CDR3 consists of 13 residues. The CDR3 here is CASRPTSLGEQFF. CDR3 in DNA: TGTGCCAGCAGGCCCACTAGCCTAGGGGAGCAGTTCTTC.

The genes are TRBV28 and TRBJ1-5; 9 bases map to TRBD1. The CDR3 has 15 amino acids. The trim removed 5 bases at V and 3 bases at J, leaving 5 bases unmatched. CDR1 is MDHEN and CDR2 is SYDVKM in the germline V gene. The CDR3 is CASSATGGSNQPQHF. The CDR3 coding sequence is TGTGCCAGCAGTGCCACAGGGGGCTCCAATCAGCCCCAGCATTTT. The complete variable domain, with remaining parts taken from reference TRBV28 and TRBJ1-5, reads DVKVTQSSRYLVKRTGEKVFLECVQDMDHENMFWYRQDPGLGLRLIYFSYDVKMKEKGDIPEGYSVSREKKERFSLILESASTNQTSMYLCASSATGGSNQPQHFGDGTRLSIL.

The chain recombines TRBV5-1 with TRBJ1-6; 7 bases agree with TRBD1. CDR3 size: 19 residues. Germline lookup yields CDR1 SGHRS and CDR2 YFSETQ. V was clipped by 7 bases and J by 0 bases; unmatched bases: 16. The CDR3 nucleotides read TGCGCCAGCTTCCTCCGGGACAGCCCACCTAGCTCCTATAATTCACCCCTCCACTTT. Amino acids: CASFLRDSPPSSYNSPLHF.

Notes on this clone: This specimen includes other DNA sequences encoding the same CDR3. The chain uses TRBV15 and TRBJ1-2, with TRBD1 as a possible D gene (5 bases). Germline V gives CDR1 LNHNV, CDR2 YYDKDF (reference sequence). V was clipped by 0 bases and J by 1 base, with 6 bases between them. The CDR3 covers 14 residues. The chain's CDR3 is CATSRDRGNYGYTF. CDR3 coding DNA: TGTGCCACCAGCAGAGATAGGGGTAACTATGGCTACACCTTC.

Only a few counts were recorded for this clone. This chain joins TRBV19 and TRBJ2-1, with 16 bases matching TRBD2. V lost 6 bases, J lost 5 bases, and 13 bases stayed unmatched. The germline gives CDR1 LNHDA, CDR2 SQIVND (reference sequence). This CDR3 spans 19 amino acids. CDR3: CASSPWGGTSGRGHNEQFF. As DNA, the CDR3 is TGTGCCAGTAGCCCTTGGGGAGGGACTAGCGGGAGGGGCCACAATGAGCAGTTCTTC.

The rearrangement joins TRBV7-8 to TRBJ2-7, with 9 bases matching TRBD1. The ends lost 1 base at V and 2 bases at J; junction bases unmatched: 3. Per germline, CDR1 SGHVS and CDR2 FQNEAQ. The CDR3 covers 15 residues. In nucleotides, the CDR3 is TGTGCCAGCAGCTTAGGGGGACAGGGCCCCTACGAGCAGTACGTC. Amino acids: CASSLGGQGPYEQYV.

The rearrangement uses TRBV7-2 and TRBJ2-7, with 10 positions matching TRBD2. V trimming: 5 bases; J trimming: 4 bases; junction bases outside the gene matches: 11. The CDR3 covers 16 residues. In germline, CDR1 is SGHTA, CDR2 FQGNSA. CDR3 in DNA: TGTGCCAGCAGCCCGGGGGGGCTAGCGGGAGTTTACGAGCAGTACTTC. It translates to CASSPGGLAGVYEQYF.

The chain employs TRBV6-5 and TRBJ2-7; TRBD1 matches at 7 bases. The germline gives CDR1 MNHEY, CDR2 SVGAGI. CDR3 length equals 14 residues. Trimming cost V 6 bases and J 0 bases; bases outside gene matches: 5. The DNA for the CDR3 is TGTGCCAGCAGCCGGGGACAGAGCTCCTACGAGCAGTACTTC. Protein product: CASSRGQSSYEQYF.

The J gene is TRBJ1-2, the V gene TRBV29-1, with 12 bases aligning to TRBD1. Germline CDR1 reads SQVTM; CDR2 reads ANQGSEA. This CDR3 has 15 amino acids. Trimming removed 3 bases from V and 4 bases from J; junction bases left unmatched: 6. This CDR3 reads CSVEVGTGGFYGYTF. The CDR3 DNA follows: TGCAGCGTTGAGGTGGGGACAGGGGGCTTCTATGGCTACACCTTC.

The chain is built from TRBV7-6 and TRBJ1-1, with a possible D match to TRBD1 (5 bases). Trimming removed 1 base at V and 1 base at J, with 10 bases between. This CDR3 contains 15 residues. From germline, CDR1 is SGHVS and CDR2 FNYEAQ. The CDR3, as DNA: TGTGCCAGCAGCTTAGGCGGGGCTCAGAACACTGAAGCTTTCTTT. Translated, it gives CASSLGGAQNTEAFF.

The chain has TRBV10-3 and TRBJ1-2, with TRBD1 matching 9 bases. V dropped 7 bases and J dropped 0; count of bases not matched to a gene: 3. The CDR3 totals 14 residues. Germline V lookup: CDR1 ENHRY, CDR2 SYGVKD. The CDR3 spells CAIKGTGSNYGYTF. The CDR3 nucleotides read TGTGCCATCAAGGGGACAGGGTCTAACTATGGCTACACCTTC.

J is TRBJ2-7 and V is TRBV19; 7 positions match TRBD1. Germline-derived CDR1 and CDR2 are LNHDA and SQIVND (reference sequence). V gave up 7 bases and J gave up 4 bases; unmatched junction bases: 10. The CDR3 is made up of 14 amino acids. CDR3 loop: CASKRGGLGYEQYF. Written as DNA, the CDR3 is TGTGCCAGTAAGAGAGGGGGCCTTGGATACGAGCAGTACTTC.

This rearrangement joins TRBV6-5 to TRBJ1-5; possibly TRBD1 for D (6 bases). The CDR3 spans 14 residues. Trimming shortened V by 6 bases and J by 2 bases, and 11 bases separated the two germline ends. CDR1 and CDR2 from the germline V gene are MNHEY and SVGAGI. The CDR3 region is CASSPRGRNQPQHF. The CDR3 DNA sequence: TGTGCCAGCAGCCCCAGGGGTCGCAATCAGCCCCAGCATTTT.

This chain joins TRBV27 and TRBJ2-1; TRBD2 is a possible D gene (6 bases). The V gene's germline CDR1 is MNHEY and CDR2 SMNVEV (reference sequence). There are 15 residues in the CDR3. Trimming removed 4 bases at V and 1 base at J, with 11 bases between. Here the CDR3 reads CASSWRGGSYNEQFF. The CDR3 nucleotides read TGTGCCAGCAGTTGGCGTGGGGGGTCCTACAATGAGCAGTTCTTC.

The chain uses TRBV5-6 and TRBJ1-4; a weak D match, TRBD1 (5 bases). Germline V gene lookup returns CDR1 SGHDT and CDR2 YYEEEE. Trimming removed 0 bases from V and 5 bases from J, with 8 bases in between. The CDR3 runs to 14 residues. This chain's CDR3 is CASSLVGGNEKLFF. CDR3 sequence (DNA): TGTGCCAGCAGCTTGGTCGGGGGGAATGAAAAACTGTTTTTT.

The chain joins TRBV5-4 to TRBJ2-7; TRBD1 aligns across 8 bases. In germline, CDR1 is SGHNT, CDR2 YYREEE (reference sequence). This CDR3 has 13 residues. The ends lost 5 bases at V and 7 bases at J; junction bases unmatched: 8. This CDR3 reads CASRSTGESEQYF. For the CDR3, the DNA is TGTGCCAGCAGGTCGACAGGGGAGAGTGAGCAGTACTTC.

The chain has TRBV27 and TRBJ2-7, with TRBD1 identical over 11 bases. CDR1 MNHEY and CDR2 SMNVEV come from the germline V gene (reference sequence). There are 19 residues in the CDR3. The V segment lost 5 bases and the J segment 3 bases; nucleotides outside the gene matches: 18. The CDR3 sequence is CASSPWGTGGNYYYYEQYF. The DNA of the CDR3 is TGTGCCAGCAGTCCCTGGGGGACAGGGGGGAACTACTACTACTACGAGCAGTACTTC.

Of note for this clone: Other DNA sequences in the sample encode the same CDR3. The rearrangement uses TRBV10-3 and TRBJ1-4; the match to TRBD1 covers 8 bases. The CDR3 runs 16 residues. V was pared by 6 bases and J by 2 bases, with 8 bases of the junction left unmatched. CDR1 is ENHRY, CDR2 SYGVKD, per germline. In DNA, the CDR3 is TGTGCCATCAGCCAGGGGGCTCCGGGGACTAATGAAAAACTGTTTTTT. This codes for CAISQGAPGTNEKLFF.

V gene TRBV6-2 or TRBV6-3 combines with J gene TRBJ2-1, with 8 nucleotides matching TRBD2. This CDR3 has 14 amino acids. J gave up 9 bases and V 4 bases, and 8 bases lay outside the gene matches. Germline V gives CDR1 MNHEY, CDR2 SVGEGT. CDR3 in amino acids: CASSWGTSRGEQFF. CDR3 nucleotides: TGTGCCAGCAGTTGGGGGACTAGTAGGGGTGAGCAGTTCTTC.

The rearrangement uses TRBV5-4 and TRBJ1-5; D unclear. Germline lookup yields CDR1 SGHNT and CDR2 YYREEE (reference sequence). The CDR3 covers 13 residues. Trimming shortened V by 4 bases and J by 7 bases, and 12 bases separated the two germline ends. CDR3 nucleotides: TGTGCCAGCAGCCCACCCGCGGGCCAGCCCCAGCATTTT. Protein: CASSPPAGQPQHF.

This clone was seen a single time. The rearrangement joins TRBV6-5 to TRBJ2-3; D not certain. V lost 5 bases and J 6 bases, leaving 9 bases between the germline ends. Germline V gene sequence: CDR1 MNHEY, CDR2 SVGAGI. CDR3 length equals 12 residues. In nucleotides, the CDR3 is TGTGCCAGCAGTCCCCTCCGGGATACGCAGTATTTT. Encoded protein: CASSPLRDTQYF.

This clone appeared a few times. V gene TRBV21-1 combines with J gene TRBJ2-1; TRBD2 is the table's D call and was not checked against the DNA. TRBV21-1 is a documented pseudogene. The CDR3 sequence is 15 residues long. The CDR3 sequence: CASSTGTSSYNEQFF. For the CDR3, the DNA is TGTGCCAGCAGCACAGGGACTAGCTCCTACAATGAGCAGTTCTTC.

This clone has just one count. The J gene is TRBJ1-3, the V gene TRBV11-2; D unclear. Trimming took off 1 base at V and 0 bases at J, with 10 bases between the two ends. The CDR3 sequence is 16 residues long. Germline V gene lookup returns CDR1 SGHAT and CDR2 FQNNGV. This CDR3 is CASSLGPSASGNTIYF. CDR3 coding DNA: TGTGCCAGCAGCTTAGGGCCCAGTGCCTCTGGAAACACCATATATTTT. The whole variable domain, filled in from reference TRBV11-2 and TRBJ1-3, reads EAGVAQSPRYKIIEKRQSVAFWCNPISGHATLYWYQQILGQGPKLLIQFQNNGVVDDSQLPKDRFSAERLKGVDSTLKIQPAKLEDSAVYLCASSLGPSASGNTIYFGEGSWLTVV.

The CDR3 spells CASSMVGQGNTEAFF. The CDR3 coding sequence is TGTGCCAGTAGTATGGTGGGGCAGGGGAACACTGAAGCTTTCTTT. The chain is built from TRBV19 and TRBJ1-1; a possible D gene is TRBD1 (5 bases). This CDR3 is 15 amino acids long. Germline loops: CDR1 LNHDA, CDR2 SQIVND (reference sequence). The V and J ends lost 3 bases and 1 base respectively, with 12 bases between them.

Comments on this clone: Other DNA sequences in this specimen translate into the identical CDR3. V and J are TRBV6-5 and TRBJ2-5, with D unresolved. This CDR3 contains 12 residues. In germline, CDR1 is MNHEY, CDR2 SVGAGI. V lost 2 bases and J lost 4, with 5 bases in between. CDR3 bases: TGTGCCAGCAGTTACCCAGGAGAGACCCAGTACTTC. It yields the protein CASSYPGETQYF.

The chain employs TRBV5-1 and TRBJ2-2; TRBD2 is a possible D gene (5 bases). Germline CDR1 is SGHRS and CDR2 is YFSETQ. Trimming took 1 base from V and 3 from J, leaving 13 bases between them. The CDR3 is 16 amino acids. CDR3 loop: CASSLIAGRDTGELFF. As DNA, the CDR3 is TGCGCCAGCAGCTTGATTGCGGGTCGGGACACCGGGGAGCTGTTTTTT.